These 29 T cell receptor beta chains were sequenced from one sample in a study of blood T cell repertoires in COVID-19. Repertoires were generated with immunoSEQ multiplex PCR, while TCRdb's copy carries only in-frame clones and drops some. The sample carries about 300,000 clones, under 90% recorded once. The sequenced sample was PBMCs or T cells enriched from blood (not recorded which). All receptors come from a man aged 25-45 years who had recovered from COVID-19.

J is TRBJ2-1 and V is TRBV5-1; 9 bases are a match to TRBD1. The V and J ends lost 3 bases and 5 bases, in that order; junction bases with no gene match: 3. The CDR3 extends over 14 amino acids. Germline CDR1 and CDR2: SGHRS and YFSETQ. The CDR3 sequence: CASSWGQGHNEQFF. The CDR3 coding sequence is TGCGCCAGCAGCTGGGGACAGGGCCACAATGAGCAGTTCTTC.

The chain carries TRBV29-1 and TRBJ1-4, with D possibly matching TRBD1 (6 bases). Germline V gene data show CDR1 as SQVTM and CDR2 as ANQGSEA. V gave up 8 bases and J gave up 1 base, with 11 bases separating them. The CDR3 runs to 13 residues. CDR3 amino acids: CSTQQGTNEKLFF. The CDR3 bases are TGCAGCACACAACAGGGAACTAATGAAAAACTGTTTTTT. The full variable domain, in which reference TRBV29-1 and TRBJ1-4 provide the parts outside the CDR3, is SAVISQKPSRDICQRGTSLTIQCQVDSQVTMMFWYRQQPGQSLTLIATANQGSEATYESGFVIDKFPISRPNLTFSTLTVSNMSPEDSSIYLCSTQQGTNEKLFFGSGTQLSVL.

This rearrangement joins TRBV2 to TRBJ1-5; perhaps TRBD1 as D (5 bases). Germline V gene sequence: CDR1 SNHLY, CDR2 FYNNEI. V was pared by 5 bases and J by 2 bases, with 13 bases between. This CDR3 spans 15 amino acids. The DNA for the CDR3 is TGTGCCAGCAGTCCGACGGCCAGGGGCAATCAGCCCCAGCATTTT. Its protein product is CASSPTARGNQPQHF.

The CDR3 DNA is TGTGCCAGCAGCTTGATGCCTAGCGGGAAAGAGACCCAGTACTTC. Its translation is CASSLMPSGKETQYF. The chain joins TRBV5-4 to TRBJ2-5; 9 bases map to TRBD2. Trimming at V came to 1 base and at J to 3 bases, leaving 4 bases not matched to a gene. The CDR3 is made up of 15 amino acids. CDR1 SGHNT and CDR2 YYREEE come from the germline V gene (reference sequence).

The V gene is TRBV5-1, the J gene TRBJ2-7, with D possibly being TRBD2 (5 bases). The CDR3 is 19 residues long. The germline V gene has CDR1 SGHRS and CDR2 YFSETQ. The V gene lost 0 bases and the J gene lost 5 bases, with 27 bases spanning the gap. The DNA for the CDR3 is TGCGCCAGCAGCTTGGGGAGGCACTCCTCGGAGCGGTCGGCGGACGAGCAGTACTTC. Its translation: CASSLGRHSSERSADEQYF.

V is TRBV12-3 or TRBV12-4 and J is TRBJ1-2, with 10 nucleotides matching TRBD1. The junction had 2 bases not matched to a gene; V was cut back by 5 bases and J by 5 bases. This CDR3 has 13 amino acids. CDR3: CASSRQGAYGYTF. The CDR3, as DNA: TGTGCCAGCAGTCGACAGGGGGCGTATGGCTACACCTTC.

J is TRBJ1-2 and V is TRBV20-1; possible D gene TRBD1, 6 bases. The CDR3 runs 17 residues. Trimming pared 3 bases from V and 2 bases from J, leaving 22 bases between. Germline V gene data show CDR1 as DFQATT and CDR2 as SNEGSKA (reference sequence). CDR3 loop: CSASGGVSGQRNYGYTF. For the CDR3, the DNA is TGCAGTGCTAGTGGAGGCGTATCAGGACAGAGAAACTATGGCTACACCTTC.

This chain links TRBV9 with TRBJ2-7, with D hard to call. CDR1 and CDR2 from the germline V gene are SGDLS and YYNGEE. The length of the CDR3 is 14 residues. The ends were cut back, 0 bases at V and 3 bases at J, with 10 bases in the middle. DNA of the CDR3: TGTGCCAGCAGCGTAGGTGCGGCGGACTACGAGCAGTACTTC. Encoded protein: CASSVGAADYEQYF.

Only a few counts were recorded for this clone. V gene TRBV11-3 combines with J gene TRBJ2-3, with D perhaps TRBD1 (6 bases). V lost 6 bases, J lost 0 bases, and 13 bases lay in between. Per the germline V gene, CDR1 is SGHNT and CDR2 is YENEEA. The CDR3 length is 15 residues. The CDR3 DNA follows: TGTGCCAGCAGACGTCAGGGGTTTAGCACAGATACGCAGTATTTT. Its protein product is CASRRQGFSTDTQYF.

The rearrangement joins TRBV29-1 to TRBJ2-5, with D hard to call. With 7 bases removed from V and 5 bases from J, the gap between germline ends came to 8 bases. The CDR3 is 10 residues long. From germline, CDR1 is SQVTM and CDR2 ANQGSEA. The CDR3 reads CSGEVETQYF. The DNA for the CDR3 is TGCAGCGGAGAGGTGGAGACCCAGTACTTC.

V usage is TRBV6-5 and J usage is TRBJ1-3, with 8 bases matching TRBD1. Germline V gives CDR1 MNHEY, CDR2 SVGAGI. The CDR3 has 15 amino acids. V shed 7 bases, J shed 2 bases, and the junction held 7 bases outside the gene matches. In nucleotides, the CDR3 is TGTGCCAGCACGCTGACAGGGGACGCTGGAAACACCATATATTTT. This codes for CASTLTGDAGNTIYF.

The rearrangement uses TRBV18 and TRBJ1-4; D is undetermined. V lost 3 bases and J 7 bases, leaving 9 bases between the germline ends. The CDR3 contains 13 residues. The germline gives CDR1 KGHSH, CDR2 LQKENI. The CDR3 DNA sequence: TGTGCCAGCTCACCTCGGTTCGGTGAAAAACTGTTTTTT. This codes for CASSPRFGEKLFF.

The chain carries TRBV11-2 and TRBJ1-6, with 10 bases that match TRBD1. The CDR3 is 16 residues long. Germline CDR1 and CDR2: SGHAT and FQNNGV. J gave up 7 bases and V 5 bases, and 8 bases lay outside the gene matches. Here the CDR3 reads CASSPPGQGGNSPLHF. CDR3 bases: TGTGCCAGCAGCCCGCCCGGACAGGGGGGGAATTCACCCCTCCACTTT.

This rearrangement joins TRBV3-1 (or the pseudogene TRBV3-2) to TRBJ2-7; D is possibly TRBD2 (5 bases). Trimming pared 6 bases from V and 3 bases from J, leaving 15 bases between. Germline values: CDR1 LGHDT, CDR2 YNNKEL (reference sequence). This CDR3 spans 14 amino acids. The CDR3 reads CASRPAAGFYEQYF. The CDR3 DNA is TGTGCCAGCAGACCAGCGGCGGGCTTCTACGAGCAGTACTTC.

The chain joins TRBV3-1 (or the pseudogene TRBV3-2) to TRBJ2-7, with D tentatively TRBD1 (6 bases). V lost 0 bases and J 1 base, leaving 10 bases between the germline ends. The CDR3 is made up of 15 amino acids. Germline V lookup: CDR1 LGHDT, CDR2 YNNKEL (reference sequence). CDR3 sequence: CASSQEITGSYEQYF. CDR3 DNA sequence: TGTGCCAGCAGCCAAGAGATCACAGGGTCCTACGAGCAGTACTTC.

The rearrangement joins TRBV6-6 to TRBJ2-3, with 7 bases aligning to TRBD2. Germline CDR1 MNHNY, CDR2 SVGAGI (reference sequence). The CDR3 length is 14 residues. Germline trimming cut 8 bases from V and 1 base from J; bases unmatched to any gene: 6. CDR3 in DNA: TGTGCCAGCCGTCTAGCGGTCGGCACAGATACGCAGTATTTT. The encoded protein is CASRLAVGTDTQYF.

The chain recombines TRBV28 with TRBJ1-3; no clear D. The CDR3 contains 14 residues. Looked up from germline, CDR1 is MDHEN and CDR2 is SYDVKM. V was shortened by 3 bases and J by 0 bases, with 6 bases between the two germline ends. In DNA, the CDR3 is TGTGCCAGCAGTTTCCCGTTCTCTGGAAACACCATATATTTT. This encodes CASSFPFSGNTIYF. Filled out from reference TRBV28 and TRBJ1-3, the complete variable domain reads DVKVTQSSRYLVKRTGEKVFLECVQDMDHENMFWYRQDPGLGLRLIYFSYDVKMKEKGDIPEGYSVSREKKERFSLILESASTNQTSMYLCASSFPFSGNTIYFGEGSWLTVV.

This clone showed up just a few times. The CDR3 DNA reads as TGCGCCAGCAGCTCGGACATAATTGGCGATCAGCCCCAGCATTTT. Translation: CASSSDIIGDQPQHF. The genes are TRBV5-1 and TRBJ1-5; D is possibly TRBD1 (5 bases). The length of the CDR3 is 15 residues. CDR1 is SGHRS, CDR2 YFSETQ, per germline. V was clipped by 3 bases and J by 5 bases, with 15 bases between them. Based on the CDR3 plus reference TRBV5-1 and TRBJ1-5, the full variable domain is KAGVTQTPRYLIKTRGQQVTLSCSPISGHRSVSWYQQTPGQGLQFLFEYFSETQRNKGNFPGRFSGRQFSNSRSEMNVSTLELGDSALYLCASSSDIIGDQPQHFGDGTRLSIL.

This chain uses TRBV6-5 with TRBJ2-1, with 7 bases lining up with TRBD2. CDR3 size: 16 residues. Germline V gene data show CDR1 as MNHEY and CDR2 as SVGAGI. The V and J ends lost 0 bases and 4 bases, in that order; junction bases with no gene match: 6. Here the CDR3 DNA reads TGTGCCAGCAGTTACTCAAGCGGGACCGCATACAATGAGCAGTTCTTC. Encoded protein: CASSYSSGTAYNEQFF.

This chain links TRBV6-5 with TRBJ1-2, with TRBD1 identical over 9 bases. The CDR3 spans 14 residues. CDR1 MNHEY and CDR2 SVGAGI come from the germline V gene. J gave up 4 bases and V 5 bases, and 5 bases lay outside the gene matches. The CDR3 bases are TGTGCCAGCAGTAGGACAGGGGAGGCCTATGGCTACACCTTC. This translates into CASSRTGEAYGYTF.

The chain links TRBV2 to TRBJ1-4, with TRBD1 matching over 7 bases. The V and J ends lost 7 bases and 0 bases, in that order; junction bases with no gene match: 11. Germline V lookup: CDR1 SNHLY, CDR2 FYNNEI. The CDR3 is made up of 17 amino acids. Written as DNA, the CDR3 is TGTGCCAGCAACAAAGGGGGCATCTATGCAACTAATGAAAAACTGTTTTTT. It is translated as CASNKGGIYATNEKLFF.

The chain is built from TRBV19 and TRBJ1-1; TRBD1 matches 7 bases. Germline lookup yields CDR1 LNHDA and CDR2 SQIVND (reference sequence). V was pared by 2 bases and J by 4 bases, with 7 bases of the junction left unmatched. The CDR3 loop spans 15 amino acids. The CDR3: CASSITTGKVTEAFF. CDR3 nucleotides: TGTGCCAGTAGTATAACGACAGGGAAGGTCACTGAAGCTTTCTTT.

The chain employs TRBV19 and TRBJ1-5; possible D gene TRBD1, 6 bases. V lost 5 bases and J 10 bases, leaving 18 bases between the germline ends. CDR1 is LNHDA, CDR2 SQIVND, per germline (reference sequence). This CDR3 contains 14 residues. The CDR3 DNA sequence: TGTGCCAGTAGTTTAGTAGGGGGAGAGGAACCCCAGCATTTT. Its translation is CASSLVGGEEPQHF.

The gene calls are TRBV9 and TRBJ2-7; 11 bases agree with TRBD1. V shed 3 bases, J shed 4 bases, and the junction held 6 bases outside the gene matches. The CDR3 loop spans 15 amino acids. Germline CDR1 reads SGDLS; CDR2 reads YYNGEE. The CDR3 spells CASSAGTGGMYEQYF. CDR3 bases: TGTGCCAGCAGCGCCGGGACAGGGGGTATGTACGAGCAGTACTTC. The entire variable domain, with the rest obtained from reference TRBV9 and TRBJ2-7, is as follows: DSGVTQTPKHLITATGQRVTLRCSPRSGDLSVYWYQQSLDQGLQFLIQYYNGEERAKGNILERFSAQQFPDLHSELNLSSLELGDSALYFCASSAGTGGMYEQYFGPGTRLTVT.

In this sample, this clone turned up once. V gene TRBV4-1 combines with J gene TRBJ2-7; the D gene is possibly TRBD1 (6 bases). The CDR3 is 16 amino acids. V lost 4 bases, J lost 1 base, and 17 bases lay in between. Germline V gene sequence: CDR1 MGHRA, CDR2 YSYEKL. CDR3: CASSPSHRDQSYEQYF. As DNA, the CDR3 is TGCGCCAGCAGCCCCTCCCACAGGGATCAGTCCTACGAGCAGTACTTC.

The chain joins TRBV24-1 to TRBJ1-2, with TRBD1 matching 7 bases. Germline trimming cut 0 bases from V and 8 bases from J; bases unmatched to any gene: 17. The CDR3 sequence is 18 residues long. Per germline, CDR1 KGHDR and CDR2 SFDVKD. The CDR3 bases are TGTGCCACCAGTGATTTGTTACAGGGGAATTCGAATCGGATGGGCTACACCTTC. This codes for CATSDLLQGNSNRMGYTF.

The genes are TRBV30 and TRBJ2-2; TRBD2 matches 11 bases. The ends lost 8 bases at V and 4 bases at J; junction bases unmatched: 6. Per germline, CDR1 GTSNPN and CDR2 SVGIG (reference sequence). The CDR3 is 14 amino acids. The CDR3 loop reads CAGGTSGLTGELFF. For the CDR3, the DNA is TGTGCCGGGGGGACTAGCGGACTCACCGGGGAGCTGTTTTTT.

The V gene is TRBV18, the J gene TRBJ2-5, with TRBD1 matching over 8 bases. The CDR3 sequence is 15 residues long. Germline CDR1 is KGHSH and CDR2 is LQKENI. V gave up 3 bases and J gave up 5 bases; unmatched junction bases: 8. In DNA form, the CDR3 reads TGTGCCAGCTCACCCAACAGGGGGAACTTGGAGACCCAGTACTTC. It yields the protein CASSPNRGNLETQYF.

This clone has a single count. The gene calls are TRBV30 and TRBJ2-3; D perhaps matches TRBD2 (6 bases). The V gene lost 1 base and the J gene lost 8 bases, with 19 bases spanning the gap. The CDR3 runs to 15 residues. Per germline, CDR1 GTSNPN and CDR2 SVGIG (reference sequence). CDR3 nucleotides: TGTGCCTGGAGTGGGAGGGAGATCAGTCTCGGTACGCAGTATTTT. This translates into CAWSGREISLGTQYF. The full variable domain, completed using reference TRBV30 and TRBJ2-3, is SQTIHQWPATLVQPVGSPLSLECTVEGTSNPNLYWYRQAAGRGLQLLFYSVGIGQISSEVPQNLSASRPQDRQFILSSKKLLLSDSGFYLCAWSGREISLGTQYFGPGTRLTVL.